These T cell receptor beta chains were read from a single sample in a study of shared clonotypes between healthy human individuals. Assay: immunoSEQ multiplex PCR; the TCRdb copy retains only in-frame clones and omits some. The data contain around 580,000 clones, 98% of them seen just once; the ten biggest clones take up 0.3%. Sequenced: naive CD8+ T cells sorted from blood. These receptor sequences come from a man aged 25-40 years in good health. The CDR3 runs from the conserved cysteine through the conserved F or W. A D gene is named only where the DNA matches it firmly. The size of a clone is reported for some rows only, either as once, few or many, or as a class for expanded clones.

J gene | clone size | D gene | V gene | CDR3 protein | CDR3 DNA
TRBJ1-5 | NA | NA | TRBV2 | CASSVGEGSNQPQHF | TGTGCCAGCAGTGTGGGGGAGGGGAGCAATCAGCCCCAGCATTTT
TRBJ1-4 | NA | NA | TRBV6-6 | CASSYTRQDLNEKLFF | TGTGCCAGCAGTTACACACGACAGGATCTTAATGAAAAACTGTTTTTT
TRBJ2-1 | NA | TRBD2 | TRBV6-1 | CASSAHGTSGTNEQFF | TGTGCCAGCAGTGCCCACGGGACTAGCGGGACAAATGAGCAGTTCTTC
TRBJ1-2 | NA | NA | TRBV9 | CASSERRQSGIHGYTF | TGTGCCAGCAGCGAGAGGAGACAGTCGGGCATCCATGGCTACACCTTC
TRBJ1-4 | NA | NA | TRBV6-6 | CASSYFSGSFEKLFF | TGTGCCAGCAGTTACTTCTCGGGGTCGTTTGAAAAACTGTTTTTT
TRBJ2-1 | NA | NA | TRBV27 | CASHWTAYPYNEQFF | TGTGCCAGCCACTGGACAGCCTACCCCTACAATGAGCAGTTCTTC
TRBJ2-7 | NA | NA | TRBV7-2 | CASSSWTGYEQYF | TGTGCCAGCAGCTCTTGGACCGGCTACGAGCAGTACTTC
TRBJ2-7 | NA | NA | TRBV7-9 | CASSLETSRGAYEQYF | TGTGCCAGCAGCTTAGAGACCAGCAGGGGGGCCTACGAGCAGTACTTC
TRBJ2-5 | NA | NA | TRBV9 | CASSVGAAGGQETQYF | TGTGCCAGCAGCGTAGGAGCGGCAGGAGGCCAAGAGACCCAGTACTTC
TRBJ1-1 | NA | TRBD1 | TRBV7-6 | CASSPWTGSNTEAFF | TGTGCCAGCAGCCCGTGGACAGGGTCGAACACTGAAGCTTTCTTT
TRBJ2-7 | NA | TRBD1 | TRBV10-1 | CASSAGQAYEQYF | TGCGCCAGCAGCGCAGGACAGGCCTACGAGCAGTACTTC
TRBJ2-2 | NA | TRBD2 | TRBV10-3 | CAIPSGRSNTGELFF | TGTGCCATCCCTAGCGGGAGATCGAACACCGGGGAGCTGTTTTTT
TRBJ2-1 | NA | TRBD1 | TRBV7-2 | CASSSRDRGNNEQFF | TGTGCCAGCAGCTCGCGGGACAGGGGGAACAATGAGCAGTTCTTC
TRBJ2-7 | NA | NA | TRBV7-8 | CASSLDSQTELGAYEQYF | TGTGCCAGCAGCTTAGATAGCCAAACCGAACTAGGGGCCTACGAGCAGTACTTC
TRBJ2-1 | NA | NA | TRBV6-4 | CASSEYEGREQFF | TGTGCCAGCAGTGAATATGAGGGTAGGGAGCAGTTCTTC
TRBJ1-2 | NA | NA | TRBV11-2 | CASSLDRSLTNYGYTF | TGTGCCAGCAGCTTAGATCGCAGCCTAACTAACTATGGCTACACCTTC
TRBJ2-1 | NA | TRBD1 | TRBV7-9 | CASSTGQGGYNEQFF | TGTGCCAGCAGCACGGGACAGGGCGGATACAATGAGCAGTTCTTC
TRBJ2-1 | NA | TRBD2 | TRBV27 | CASSRGTSGTYNEQFF | TGTGCCAGCAGTCGCGGGACTAGCGGGACATACAATGAGCAGTTCTTC
TRBJ1-5 | NA | NA | TRBV7-9 | CASSGTDSPNQPQHF | TGTGCCAGCAGCGGGACGGACAGCCCCAATCAGCCCCAGCATTTT
TRBJ2-6 | NA | NA | TRBV2 | CAILSRHRPSGANVLTF | TGTGCCATTCTTTCCCGGCACAGACCCTCTGGGGCCAACGTCCTGACTTTC
TRBJ2-7 | NA | NA | TRBV7-2 | CASSLAASYEQYF | TGTGCCAGCAGCTTAGCCGCCTCCTACGAGCAGTACTTC
TRBJ2-1 | once | TRBD2 | TRBV7-9 | CASRTSDNEQFF | TGTGCCAGCCGCACTAGCGACAATGAGCAGTTCTTC
TRBJ2-4 | NA | TRBD2 | TRBV11-2 | CASSPRLANIQYF | TGTGCCAGCAGCCCCCGACTAGCTAACATTCAGTACTTC
TRBJ2-7 | NA | NA | TRBV7-2 | CASSPAVRSYEQYF | TGTGCCAGCAGCCCAGCGGTCCGCTCCTACGAGCAGTACTTC
TRBJ1-2 | NA | NA | TRBV5-1 | CASSAAGENNYGYTF | TGCGCCAGCAGCGCAGCGGGAGAGAATAACTATGGCTACACCTTC
TRBJ2-7 | NA | TRBD1 | TRBV2 | CASSFDRGAYEQYF | TGTGCCAGCAGCTTCGACAGGGGGGCTTACGAGCAGTACTTC
TRBJ1-2 | NA | NA | TRBV21-1 | CASSERQGHHGYTF | TGTGCCAGCAGCGAACGACAGGGGCATCATGGCTACACCTTC
TRBJ2-2 | NA | NA | TRBV13 | CASSPRTFSVAGELFF | TGTGCCAGCAGCCCAAGGACTTTTTCTGTGGCCGGGGAGCTGTTTTTT
TRBJ2-7 | NA | TRBD1 | TRBV5-6 | CASSQSRGPSYEQYF | TGTGCCAGCAGCCAATCCAGGGGGCCCAGTTACGAGCAGTACTTC
TRBJ2-2 | NA | NA | TRBV9 | CASSPGGNTGELFF | TGTGCCAGCAGCCCAGGAGGGAACACCGGGGAGCTGTTTTTT
TRBJ1-4 | NA | NA | TRBV7-8 | CASSLVPIGDSFNEKLFF | TGTGCCAGCAGCTTAGTTCCTATTGGGGATTCCTTTAATGAAAAACTGTTTTTT
TRBJ2-7 | NA | NA | TRBV9 | CASRGRKGYEQYF | TGTGCCAGCAGGGGGCGGAAAGGCTACGAGCAGTACTTC
TRBJ2-7 | NA | TRBD2 | TRBV19 | CASRIGGAGAYEQYF | TGTGCCAGTAGAATCGGGGGAGCGGGGGCCTACGAGCAGTACTTC
TRBJ2-5 | NA | NA | TRBV6-4 | CASRDGLKETQYF | TGTGCCAGCAGAGACGGACTAAAAGAGACCCAGTACTTC
TRBJ1-4 | NA | NA | TRBV6-5 | CASSYVVGQADEKLFF | TGTGCCAGCAGTTACGTTGTGGGGCAAGCAGATGAAAAACTGTTTTTT
TRBJ2-1 | NA | TRBD2 | TRBV7-8 | CASSLGRGGGGSYNEQFF | TGTGCCAGCAGCTTAGGACGTGGCGGCGGGGGAAGCTACAATGAGCAGTTCTTC
TRBJ2-3 | NA | TRBD2 | TRBV2 | CASIGTSGGSRPDTQYF | TGTGCCAGCATAGGGACTAGCGGGGGGTCTCGGCCAGATACGCAGTATTTT
TRBJ2-7 | NA | TRBD2 | TRBV30 | CAQTSGSSYEQYF | TGTGCCCAAACTAGCGGGAGCTCCTACGAGCAGTACTTC
TRBJ2-7 | NA | TRBD2 | TRBV6-1 | CASRRASGSIYEQYF | TGTGCCAGCCGGAGGGCTAGCGGGAGTATCTACGAGCAGTACTTC
TRBJ2-7 | NA | NA | TRBV6-6 | CASSYRLEQYF | TGTGCCAGCAGTTACAGGCTCGAGCAGTACTTC
TRBJ2-1 | NA | NA | TRBV7-3 | CASSLYSYNEQFF | TGTGCCAGCAGCTTATACTCCTACAATGAGCAGTTCTTC
TRBJ1-3 | NA | NA | TRBV7-9 | CASSYTSSGNTIYF | TGTGCCAGCAGTTACACTTCCTCTGGAAACACCATATATTTT
TRBJ2-7 | NA | NA | TRBV7-8 | CASSLGDPGREQYF | TGTGCCAGCAGCTTAGGGGACCCGGGCAGAGAGCAGTACTTC
TRBJ1-2 | NA | TRBD1 | TRBV5-1 | CASSDGQGVSGYTF | TGCGCCAGCAGCGACGGACAGGGTGTCAGCGGCTACACCTTC
TRBJ2-7 | once | TRBD1 | TRBV25-1 | CASSGRDRSSYEQYF | TGTGCCAGCAGTGGCCGGGACAGGAGCTCCTACGAGCAGTACTTC
TRBJ2-7 | NA | TRBD1 | TRBV6-5 | CASSYTDRGQRVQYF | TGTGCCAGCAGTTACACGGACAGGGGGCAGCGTGTGCAGTACTTC
TRBJ1-4 | NA | NA | TRBV7-9 | CASSSGPGGKLFF | TGTGCCAGCAGCTCAGGCCCGGGTGGGAAACTGTTTTTT
TRBJ1-1 | once | NA | TRBV5-1 | CASSLAGGPRAFF | TGCGCCAGCAGCTTGGCCGGGGGGCCGAGAGCTTTCTTT
TRBJ2-7 | NA | NA | TRBV19 | CASSFTSNYEQYF | TGTGCCAGTAGTTTCACTAGCAATTACGAGCAGTACTTC
TRBJ1-5 | NA | NA | TRBV6-6 | CASSYSTGYSNQPQHF | TGTGCCAGCAGTTACTCTACCGGGTACAGCAATCAGCCCCAGCATTTT
TRBJ2-1 | NA | TRBD2 | TRBV29-1 | CSVSTHLAGGAEQFF | TGCAGCGTCTCGACCCATCTAGCGGGAGGGGCTGAGCAGTTCTTC
TRBJ2-1 | NA | NA | TRBV29-1 | CSVEPHDNEQFF | TGCAGCGTTGAGCCCCACGACAATGAGCAGTTCTTC
TRBJ2-3 | NA | TRBD2 | TRBV4-3 | CASSQEGPGGPTDTQYF | TGCGCCAGCAGCCAAGAAGGGCCGGGAGGGCCAACAGATACGCAGTATTTT
TRBJ2-7 | once | TRBD2 | TRBV14 | CASSLYSGRAGYEQYF | TGTGCCAGCAGCCTATATAGCGGGAGGGCCGGGTACGAGCAGTACTTC
TRBJ2-3 | NA | TRBD2 | TRBV30 | CAWSGGTSGRRDTQYF | TGTGCCTGGAGTGGGGGGACTAGCGGGAGGCGGGATACGCAGTATTTT